This TCR beta chain was captured by sequencing in a study of blood T cell repertoires in COVID-19. Here immunoSEQ multiplex PCR was the method, and the copy in TCRdb shows in-frame clones only, minus some. The table has around 300,000 clones, around 86% seen once. The receptor was isolated from a woman in her 40s who had recovered from COVID-19. What was sequenced was peripheral blood.

The DNA of the CDR3 is TGTGCCAGCAGCGCGGACAGCGTAAACTATGGCTACACCTTC. This encodes CASSADSVNYGYTF. V gene TRBV7-9 combines with J gene TRBJ1-2; D may be TRBD1 (6 bases). V was trimmed by 5 bases and J by 2 bases, leaving 12 bases between them. This CDR3 is 14 amino acids long. The germline gives CDR1 SEHNR, CDR2 FQNEAQ (reference sequence).